This T cell receptor (beta chain) was profiled in a study of T cells in Graves' hyperthyroidism and ophthalmopathy (dated by TCRdb to about 2019). Describing the broader study: Peripheral blood was sampled at the time of initial diagnosis, prior to any treatment. TCR V-J signatures able to tell the groups apart were searched for in a discovery cohort of about a hundred patients, of whom over 40 had Graves' ophthalmopathy and about 60 had stable Graves' hyperthyroidism. An independent validation cohort of under 20 hyperthyroidism patients and about 15 patients who later progressed to ophthalmopathy tested prospective prediction of ophthalmopathy. The 100 discovery patients were randomly split 7:3 into training and test sets. Thyroid tissue and blood T-cell repertoires from roughly six Graves' hyperthyroidism patients were also compared in the study. Once sampling was done, hyperthyroidism patients were given methimazole at a starting dose of 30 mg daily, whereas ophthalmopathy patients were given high-dose intravenous methylprednisolone. TCR Vbeta CDR3 sequencing of some 140 peripheral blood samples (43 ophthalmopathy, 75 hyperthyroidism and some 17 progressor patients) is reported in the paper. Summary of the overall study and its limitations: Sample size was not statistically predetermined, and investigators were not blinded to group allocation. In validation, the model predicted progression to ophthalmopathy with 65% to 71% sensitivity and about 73% specificity, a median of about six months before onset. A model built on a 13 V-J signature distinguished ophthalmopathy from stable hyperthyroidism, reaching over 85% sensitivity and around 82% specificity in cross-validation and 80%/75% in testing. Blood samples also contained most of the expanded thyroid clonotypes (frequency above 0.001), which suggests that blood repertoires may reflect thyroid immune responses.

Stable Graves' hyperthyroidism was defined as the absence of progression to ophthalmopathy over 18 months of follow-up. The hyperthyroidism patients were between 18 and 65 years old and newly diagnosed, with a disease duration of less than 2 months. Exclusion was applied to patients with uncontrolled infections, other autoimmune diseases, pregnancy or lactation. Diagnoses relied on clinical symptoms, serum thyroxine and TRAb, thyroid ultrasound and orbital computed tomography. Ficoll-Paque density gradient centrifugation was used to isolate PBMCs from about 9.4 ml of fresh peripheral blood. Trizol reagent was used to extract total RNA, and RNA quality was then checked on an Agilent 2100 Bioanalyzer. The CDR3 measures 18 amino acids from cysteine to phenylalanine. Only the CDR3 portion is preserved as DNA: 54 bases, with reading frame beginning at the first base. Cut back by 4 bases and 0 bases, the V and J ends lie 20 bases apart. CDR1 is given as SGHKS and CDR2 as YYEKEE, both from the germline V gene (reference sequence).

TCR beta CDR3 regions were amplified from RNA transcripts. The first round of RT-PCR for the TCR CDR3 was performed with the HTBI primer set and the Qiagen OneStep RT-PCR kit. The libraries were constructed in a second round of multiplex PCR and then size-selected and purified. The libraries were sequenced on an Illumina HiSeq2000 using paired-end 100 bp reads. On the authors' methods: SOAPnuke was used to process the raw data, throwing out any read that contained adapters or uncalled bases, had a mean Phred below 15, or lacked an exact constant-primer or identifier match. COPE v1.2.5 was used to merge the high-quality paired reads, and each unique nucleotide sequence was defined as a clonotype. Clonotypes were aligned to IMGT TRBV, TRBD and TRBJ reference segments using MiTCR v1.1. Analysis was restricted to V-J combinations with a frequency above 0.0001, which covered about 99% of repertoires. The TCS score was defined as F50 (clonal expansion) divided by E x V (chaos), with BLOSUM62-based TCRdist calculated between CDR3 peptides within each V-J. Welch's t-statistics and random forest reduced 500 to 650 V-J features to some 14, which were used in a naive Bayes classifier (R e1071). TCRdb cleaned the public reads at Q25 with fastp, built clones with MiXCR and kept in-frame beta chains. When rows share a CDR3 protein, they turn into one entry using the most common DNA and genes. TCRdb's processing, not the authors' own work, is the source of the V and J calls. Across this sample there are hundreds of thousands of distinct CDR3 sequences, with approximately 14% seen only once. Jointly, the top ten make up 11% to 15% of the sample.

A note on this clonotype: Its recognized antigen is unknown. Base qualities are not at hand, and no much larger clone is one base apart.

The TCR originated in a woman in her late teens or twenties with Graves' hyperthyroidism. This chain joins TRBV5-5 to TRBJ1-3, and perhaps TRBD1 as D gene, on 5 matching bases. Specimen: blood. Here the CDR3 is given as CASSRGGSNPFSGNTIYF. The DNA sequence is given as TGTGCCAGCAGCCGGGGCGGGAGCAACCCTTTCTCTGGAAACACCATATATTTT.